The present entry profiles one T cell receptor beta chain with its context. Sequenced by immunoSEQ multiplex PCR; TCRdb stores in-frame clones only, minus some. The table lists 90,000 or so clones, approximately 86% of them singletons. This sample is part of a study of control samples from healthy donors and cancer patients. Germline V gene sequence: CDR1 MNHNS, CDR2 SASEGT. There are 16 residues in the CDR3. Trimming pared 3 bases from V and 0 bases from J, leaving 12 bases between. The clonotype originates from a woman in her forties or fifties in good health. This chain connects TRBV6-1 to TRBJ1-5, with D possibly TRBD1 on 6 matching bases. The specimen was blood. CDR3 protein: CASSELTGTSNQPQHF. CDR3 nucleotide sequence: TGTGCCAGCAGTGAGTTAACAGGGACTAGCAATCAGCCCCAGCATTTT.